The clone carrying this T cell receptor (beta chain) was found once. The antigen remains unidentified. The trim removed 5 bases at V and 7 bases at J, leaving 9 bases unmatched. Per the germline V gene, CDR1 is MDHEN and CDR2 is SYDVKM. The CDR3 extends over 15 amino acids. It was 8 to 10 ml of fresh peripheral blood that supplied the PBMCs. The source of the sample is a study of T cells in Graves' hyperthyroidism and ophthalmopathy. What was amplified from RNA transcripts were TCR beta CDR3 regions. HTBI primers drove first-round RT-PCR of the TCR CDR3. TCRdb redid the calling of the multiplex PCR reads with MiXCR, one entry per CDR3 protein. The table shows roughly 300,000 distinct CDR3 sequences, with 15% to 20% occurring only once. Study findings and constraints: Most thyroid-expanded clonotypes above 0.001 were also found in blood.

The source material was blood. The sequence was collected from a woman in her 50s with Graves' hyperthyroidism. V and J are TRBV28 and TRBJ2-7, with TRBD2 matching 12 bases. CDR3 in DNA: TGTGCCAGCAGTCGAGGACTAGCGGGATACGGTGAGCAGTACTTC. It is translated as CASSRGLAGYGEQYF.